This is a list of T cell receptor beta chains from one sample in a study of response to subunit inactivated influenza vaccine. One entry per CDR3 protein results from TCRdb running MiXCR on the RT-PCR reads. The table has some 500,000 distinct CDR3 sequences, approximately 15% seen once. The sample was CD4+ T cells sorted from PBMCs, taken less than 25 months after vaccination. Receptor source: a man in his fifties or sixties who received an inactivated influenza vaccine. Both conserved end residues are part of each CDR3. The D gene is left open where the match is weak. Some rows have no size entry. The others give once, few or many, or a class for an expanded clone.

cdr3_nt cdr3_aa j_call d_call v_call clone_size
TGTGCCAGCGCCTTGAGGACAGTGAACACTGAAGCTTTCTTT CASALRTVNTEAFF TRBJ1-1 . TRBV12-3/TRBV12-4 .
TGTGCCAGCAGCCAAGGCGGACAGGCGAACTATGGCTACACCTTC CASSQGGQANYGYTF TRBJ1-2 TRBD1 TRBV4-2 many
TGTGCCAGCAGCCCAAGGATTGGAGGGGACAGGGGGTACGAGCAGTACTTC CASSPRIGGDRGYEQYF TRBJ2-7 TRBD1 TRBV12-3/TRBV12-4 .
TGTGCCAGCAGCCCTATTGGGGGCGAAACCTACGAGCAGTACTTC CASSPIGGETYEQYF TRBJ2-7 . TRBV7-2 .
TGCGCCAGCAGCTTGGGGGCAGGGGCGAACACTGAAGCTTTCTTT CASSLGAGANTEAFF TRBJ1-1 . TRBV5-1 .
TGCAGTGCTAGAGACGGGGGACAGGGGGCGGACAATGAGCAGTTCTTC CSARDGGQGADNEQFF TRBJ2-1 TRBD1 TRBV20-1 .
TGTGCCAGCAGCTGGCCAGGGCAGGGCTCCTACGAGCAGTACTTC CASSWPGQGSYEQYF TRBJ2-7 . TRBV7-9 few
TGTGCCAGCAGTTACGTGCAGACCACAGATACGCAGTATTTT CASSYVQTTDTQYF TRBJ2-3 . TRBV6-5 .
TGTGCCAGCAGCACACTCGGATCGGGGGAGCTGTTTTTT CASSTLGSGELFF TRBJ2-2 . TRBV7-2 many
TGTGCCACCGAAGGGACTAGCGGTTTCGGAGAGCAGTTCTTC CATEGTSGFGEQFF TRBJ2-1 TRBD2 TRBV6-1 .
TGCAGCTATAGCAGGGGGCCCCCCACAGATACGCAGTATTTT CSYSRGPPTDTQYF TRBJ2-3 TRBD1 TRBV29-1 few
TGTGCCAGCAGTTTAAGAGGGGAAACCGGGGAGCTGTTTTTT CASSLRGETGELFF TRBJ2-2 . TRBV12-3/TRBV12-4 few
TGTGCCAGCTCACCCCGGGACAGGGCCCCCGAGCAGTACTTC CASSPRDRAPEQYF TRBJ2-7 TRBD1 TRBV18 many
TGTGCCAGCAGTCTCCGACAGGGGACAATGTTTTACGAGCAGTACTTC CASSLRQGTMFYEQYF TRBJ2-7 TRBD1 TRBV28 few
TGCGCCAGCACCGGGACTAGCGGTAGTGCAGATACGCAGTATTTT CASTGTSGSADTQYF TRBJ2-3 TRBD2 TRBV5-1 .
TGCGCCAGCTCGTTAGGGACAGGGCGATACAATGAGCAGTTCTTC CASSLGTGRYNEQFF TRBJ2-1 TRBD1 TRBV10-2 few
TGTGCCAGCAGTTTAAGATTCTTAGCCACAGGGGGATTCACCAATCAGCCCCAGCATTTT CASSLRFLATGGFTNQPQHF TRBJ1-5 TRBD1 TRBV27 .
TGTGCCAGCAGTTTGTGGGGGGAGCTGTTTTTT CASSLWGELFF TRBJ2-2 . TRBV7-2 many
TGTGCCAGCAGTCCTGGGACAGGGAGCGACACTGAAGCTTTCTTT CASSPGTGSDTEAFF TRBJ1-1 TRBD1 TRBV12-3/TRBV12-4 few
TGTGCCAGCAGCTTAGAAAGTAGGAACATTCAGTACTTC CASSLESRNIQYF TRBJ2-4 . TRBV11-2 .
TGTGCCAGCAGTGCCCGTAGACAGGGCCTACTGATACCGAACACTGAAGCTTTCTTT CASSARRQGLLIPNTEAFF TRBJ1-1 TRBD1 TRBV12-3/TRBV12-4 .
TGTGCCAGCTCACCGTCCACGAACACCGGGGAGCTGTTTTTT CASSPSTNTGELFF TRBJ2-2 . TRBV18 .
TGTGCCAGCAGTTACGGGCGAGGGGGCTACACCTTC CASSYGRGGYTF TRBJ1-2 . TRBV6-5 .
TGTGCCAGCAGCGTTACCTCAGTGGGTTCCAGCCGCTTCTATGGCTACACCTTC CASSVTSVGSSRFYGYTF TRBJ1-2 . TRBV28 many
TGCGCCAGCAGCTTGGTGGCTTCTCGCGGAGAGATCCAGTACTTC CASSLVASRGEIQYF TRBJ2-5 . TRBV5-1 .
TGCAGTGCTTGGACAGGGGTGCACGAGCAGTACTTC CSAWTGVHEQYF TRBJ2-7 TRBD1 TRBV20-1 many
TGTGCCAGCAGCCCCAACACCGCTAGCACAGATACGCAGTATTTT CASSPNTASTDTQYF TRBJ2-3 . TRBV7-6 .
TGTGCCAGCAGTTCGGGGGACAGGGGTTTAAATCAGCCCCAGCATTTT CASSSGDRGLNQPQHF TRBJ1-5 TRBD1 TRBV12-3/TRBV12-4 .
TGTGCCAGCACTGACCCCGGACTAGCGGGAGGAAGGAGCGGCACAGATACGCAGTATTTT CASTDPGLAGGRSGTDTQYF TRBJ2-3 TRBD2 TRBV6-4 .
TGTGCCAGCTCACCCACAGGGGAAGCTAACTATGGCTACACCTTC CASSPTGEANYGYTF TRBJ1-2 TRBD1 TRBV18 .
TGTGCCAGTAGTATTTGGGGTAGCAATCAGCCCCAGCATTTT CASSIWGSNQPQHF TRBJ1-5 . TRBV19 .
TGTGCCAGCACCGCAGGGCCTATGAACACTGAAGCTTTCTTT CASTAGPMNTEAFF TRBJ1-1 . TRBV3-1 few
TGCAGTGCTGCGTACGTTCGGGACCTTCGAGATACGCAGTATTTT CSAAYVRDLRDTQYF TRBJ2-3 . TRBV20-1 few
TGTGCCAGCAGTTATGAGATGGCTGGGGCCAACGTCCTGACTTTC CASSYEMAGANVLTF TRBJ2-6 . TRBV6-5 many
TGTGCCAGCAGTGACTCCGGGACAGGGGACACAGATACGCAGTATTTT CASSDSGTGDTDTQYF TRBJ2-3 TRBD1 TRBV25-1 few
TGTGCCAGCAAGAAGGGAGAAGAAAAACTGTTTTTT CASKKGEEKLFF TRBJ1-4 . TRBV6-6 many
TGTGCCAGCAGTTATACCGCGCCGCTGAATTCACCCCTCCACTTT CASSYTAPLNSPLHF TRBJ1-6 . TRBV6-2/TRBV6-3 few
TGTGCCAGCAGCGGTTCAGGGTCCGGCTATGGCTACACCTTC CASSGSGSGYGYTF TRBJ1-2 . TRBV7-9 .
TGCGCCAGCAGCTTCTCACTAGCGGGGGAGGACATTCAGTACTTC CASSFSLAGEDIQYF TRBJ2-4 TRBD2 TRBV5-1 few
TGCAGTGCTCGACATGTAAGCTCCTACGAGCAGTACTTC CSARHVSSYEQYF TRBJ2-7 . TRBV20-1 .
TGCAGTGCTAGTCTGTGGACAGAGAAAAACATTCAGTACTTC CSASLWTEKNIQYF TRBJ2-4 . TRBV20-1 few
TGTGCCAGCAGCAGCCTCGGGTTAGGGGCCAACGTCCTGACTTTC CASSSLGLGANVLTF TRBJ2-6 . TRBV5-5 many
TGCAGTGCTAGATCAGGGTCTGGAAACACCATATATTTT CSARSGSGNTIYF TRBJ1-3 . TRBV20-1 many
TGTGCCAGCAGCTTAGAATTAGGGGTCCGTCCATACTCCTACGAGCAGTACTTC CASSLELGVRPYSYEQYF TRBJ2-7 . TRBV11-2 few
TGTGCCAGCAGCTTACAGAGTTTTTCCTACAATGAGCAGTTCTTC CASSLQSFSYNEQFF TRBJ2-1 . TRBV7-9 few